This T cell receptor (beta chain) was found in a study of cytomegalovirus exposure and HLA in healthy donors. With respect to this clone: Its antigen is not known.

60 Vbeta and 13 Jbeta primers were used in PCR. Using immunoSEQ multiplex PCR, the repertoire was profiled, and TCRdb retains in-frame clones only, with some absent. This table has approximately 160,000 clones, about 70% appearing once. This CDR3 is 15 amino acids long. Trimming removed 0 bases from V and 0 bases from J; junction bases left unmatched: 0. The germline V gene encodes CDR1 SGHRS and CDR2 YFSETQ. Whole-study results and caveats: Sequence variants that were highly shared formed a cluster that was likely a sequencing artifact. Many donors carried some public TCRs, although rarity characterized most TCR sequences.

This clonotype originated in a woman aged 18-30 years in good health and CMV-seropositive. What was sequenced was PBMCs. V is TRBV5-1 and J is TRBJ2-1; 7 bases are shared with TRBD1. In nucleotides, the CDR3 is TGCGCCAGCAGCTTGGGGGACAGCTCCTACAATGAGCAGTTCTTC. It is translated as CASSLGDSSYNEQFF.